These 20 T cell receptor beta chains share one sample of origin, sequenced in a study of identical twins (dated by TCRdb to the mid-2010s). Libraries were made using 5' RACE. Sequencer: Illumina HiSeq 2000. Using fastp at Q25 and MiXCR, TCRdb reprocessed the public reads and kept productive beta chains. CDR3 protein sequences are deduplicated, and each keeps its most common genes and DNA. This sample gives fewer than 650,000 distinct CDR3 sequences in total; roughly 7.1% of them show up just once. In total, the top ten clones hold about 1.6% of the sample. The sample was also reused in another study, on yellow fever vaccine responses in identical twins.

The specimen was PBMCs. The receptors originated from a woman under 30 in good health.

This clonotype was seen repeatedly, ten times or more. This chain connects TRBV6-6 to TRBJ2-7, with no clear D. The CDR3 has 13 amino acids. Germline CDR1 is MNHNY and CDR2 is SVGAGI (reference sequence). V gave up 7 bases and J gave up 2 bases, with 12 bases separating them. CDR3 nucleotide sequence: TGTGCCAGCATCTCGCACACAACCTACGAGCAGTACGTC. This translates into CASISHTTYEQYV.

This clonotype has ten or more counts. The chain combines TRBV5-1 with TRBJ1-1, with D perhaps matching TRBD1 (5 bases). The CDR3 consists of 14 residues. Germline values: CDR1 SGHRS, CDR2 YFSETQ. The V gene lost 2 bases and the J gene lost 7 bases, with 15 bases spanning the gap. CDR3 protein: CASSLGHRTFEAFF. CDR3 nucleotide sequence: TGCGCCAGCAGCTTAGGTCACAGGACCTTTGAAGCTTTCTTT.

The sample holds a few counts of this clonotype. The rearrangement uses TRBV19 and TRBJ2-1; a weak D match, TRBD1 (6 bases). CDR1 is LNHDA, CDR2 SQIVND, per germline (reference sequence). This CDR3 comprises 14 residues. Deletions cut 3 bases from V and 6 bases from J, with 12 bases between. CDR3 sequence reads: CASSMNVRGNEQFF. The CDR3 region has the DNA TGTGCCAGTAGTATGAATGTCAGGGGCAATGAGCAGTTCTTC. Together with reference TRBV19 and TRBJ2-1, the CDR3 gives the full variable domain: DGGITQSPKYLFRKEGQNVTLSCEQNLNHDAMYWYRQDPGQGLRLIYYSQIVNDFQKGDIAEGYSVSREKKESFPLTVTSAQKNPTAFYLCASSMNVRGNEQFFGPGTRLTVL.

The chain combines TRBV7-9 with TRBJ2-3; D is ambiguous. The CDR3 runs 16 residues. From germline, CDR1 is SEHNR and CDR2 FQNEAQ (reference sequence). Between the trimmed V and J ends, which lost 7 bases and 0 bases, there was a span of 17 bases. This CDR3 reads CASTPSRQSSTDTQYF. The DNA of the CDR3 is TGTGCCAGCACCCCATCCCGGCAGTCTAGCACAGATACGCAGTATTTT.

V is TRBV2 and J is TRBJ1-5; no reliable D call. Trimming left V 3 bases short and J 0 bases short, with 6 bases between. Germline V gene data show CDR1 as SNHLY and CDR2 as FYNNEI. The CDR3 consists of 14 residues. CDR3 sequence (DNA): TGTGCCAGCAGTGATCAAGCTAGCAATCAGCCCCAGCATTTT. Translating it yields CASSDQASNQPQHF.

This clonotype was seen at least ten times. This chain uses TRBV11-2 with TRBJ2-1; D is perhaps TRBD1 (6 bases). Trimming took 5 bases from V and 6 from J, leaving 14 bases between them. Germline V gives CDR1 SGHAT, CDR2 FQNNGV. This CDR3 has 14 residues. CDR3 sequence: CASSLLDSVNEQFF. The CDR3 bases are TGTGCCAGCAGCCTACTGGACAGTGTCAATGAGCAGTTCTTC. The full variable domain, rest sourced from reference TRBV11-2 and TRBJ2-1, is EAGVAQSPRYKIIEKRQSVAFWCNPISGHATLYWYQQILGQGPKLLIQFQNNGVVDDSQLPKDRFSAERLKGVDSTLKIQPAKLEDSAVYLCASSLLDSVNEQFFGPGTRLTVL.

This clonotype was observed many times. The rearrangement uses TRBV29-1 and TRBJ2-5; D perhaps matches TRBD2 (5 bases). The CDR3 loop spans 13 amino acids. Germline V gene lookup returns CDR1 SQVTM and CDR2 ANQGSEA. As DNA, the CDR3 is TGCAGTGCTTGTCGGGATTTACAAGAGACCCAGTACTTC. Amino acid sequence: CSACRDLQETQYF.

This chain's CDR3 is CSAPGGGYNSPLHF. The CDR3 DNA reads as TGCAGTGCCCCAGGGGGGGGCTATAATTCACCCCTCCACTTT. The gene calls are TRBV20-1 and TRBJ1-6; 7 positions match TRBD1. CDR3 size: 14 residues. V dropped 6 bases and J dropped 3; count of bases not matched to a gene: 5. CDR1 is DFQATT and CDR2 is SNEGSKA in the germline V gene (reference sequence).

The sample holds many counts of this clonotype. CDR3 nucleotides: TGTGCCAGCAGTTTTACGGGAAACACCATATATTTT. Translation gives CASSFTGNTIYF. The chain is built from TRBV12-3 or TRBV12-4 and TRBJ1-3; no reliable D call. The length of the CDR3 is 12 residues. The V and J ends lost 3 bases and 4 bases respectively, with 4 bases between them.

This clonotype has only a few counts. The chain joins TRBV7-6 to TRBJ2-1; 13 bases line up with TRBD2. The CDR3 is made up of 17 amino acids. CDR1 SGHVS and CDR2 FNYEAQ come from the germline V gene. V dropped 1 base and J dropped 9; count of bases not matched to a gene: 9. The CDR3 spells CASSLGLPTSGGSEQFF. In DNA form, the CDR3 reads TGTGCCAGCAGCTTAGGCCTCCCGACTAGCGGGGGGTCTGAGCAGTTCTTC.

The V and J genes are TRBV28 and TRBJ2-7; D remains unclear. Germline V gives CDR1 MDHEN, CDR2 SYDVKM. This CDR3 region has 13 residues. Trimming removed 10 bases from V and 0 bases from J, with 13 bases in between. The CDR3 sequence is CATFAVNSYEQYF. Written as DNA, the CDR3 is TGTGCCACTTTTGCCGTGAACTCCTACGAGCAGTACTTC.

The chain combines TRBV3-1 with TRBJ2-3, with 13 bases identical to TRBD2. V lost 4 bases, J lost 6 bases, and 7 bases stayed unmatched. This CDR3 is built from 16 residues. Germline V gives CDR1 LGHDT, CDR2 YNNKEL (reference sequence). CDR3 region: CASSRKLAGGPDTQYF. The CDR3 nucleotides read TGTGCCAGCAGCCGAAAACTAGCGGGAGGGCCCGATACGCAGTATTTT.

In this sample, this clonotype turned up many times. The chain employs TRBV20-1 and TRBJ1-2, with unresolved D. The CDR3 is made up of 11 amino acids. Looked up from germline, CDR1 is DFQATT and CDR2 is SNEGSKA (reference sequence). V was shortened by 4 bases and J by 4 bases, with 7 bases between the two germline ends. CDR3 bases: TGCAGTGCTACCGAGGGCTATGGCTACACCTTC. It codes for CSATEGYGYTF.

Many counts were recorded for this clonotype. The chain is built from TRBV12-3 or TRBV12-4 and TRBJ2-2; D perhaps matches TRBD2 (5 bases). CDR3 length: 14 amino acids. The germline V and J ends were trimmed by 7 bases and 7 bases, with 16 bases remaining between them. The chain's CDR3 is CASTPRRAGGELFF. The CDR3 DNA reads TGTGCCAGCACCCCGCGGCGTGCGGGCGGGGAGCTGTTTTTT.

This clonotype came up many times. The chain is built from TRBV5-6 and TRBJ2-2, with unresolved D. CDR3 size: 14 residues. V lost 2 bases and J 5 bases, leaving 10 bases between the germline ends. Germline V gives CDR1 SGHDT, CDR2 YYEEEE. The CDR3 sequence: CASSFGLGTGELFF. The CDR3 DNA sequence: TGTGCCAGCAGCTTTGGGTTGGGTACCGGGGAGCTGTTTTTT.

This clonotype occurred many times. The chain carries TRBV29-1 and TRBJ2-1, with TRBD1 identical over 10 bases. Germline V lookup: CDR1 SQVTM, CDR2 ANQGSEA. Trimming at V came to 6 bases and at J to 2 bases, leaving 4 bases not matched to a gene. The CDR3 spans 14 residues. CDR3 DNA: TGCAGCGTCGCCGGACAGGGGGCCTACAATGAGCAGTTCTTC. Translation: CSVAGQGAYNEQFF.

The sample holds many counts of this clonotype. V usage is TRBV10-3 and J usage is TRBJ2-3; tentatively, D is TRBD2 (7 bases). Trimming left V 2 bases short and J 4 bases short, with 13 bases between. Germline V gene lookup returns CDR1 ENHRY and CDR2 SYGVKD. This CDR3 spans 15 amino acids. CDR3 nucleotides: TGTGCCATCAGTGAGCTGGGGGGGCCTTCAGATACGCAGTATTTT. Translated, it gives CAISELGGPSDTQYF.

This clonotype was picked up many times. The chain employs TRBV5-1 and TRBJ2-1; no clear D. Germline V gene data show CDR1 as SGHRS and CDR2 as YFSETQ. Trimming left V 6 bases short and J 3 bases short, with 13 bases between. The CDR3 loop spans 14 amino acids. CDR3: CASTGGGNYNEQFF. The CDR3 DNA reads as TGCGCCAGCACGGGCGGCGGAAACTACAATGAGCAGTTCTTC.

A few counts support this clonotype. The chain has TRBV3-1 and TRBJ2-7, with D tentatively TRBD2 (6 bases). The CDR3 consists of 17 residues. Germline V CDR1 and CDR2: LGHDT, YNNKEL (reference sequence). The V gene lost 4 bases and the J gene lost 0 bases, with 19 bases spanning the gap. The CDR3 region has the DNA TGTGCCAGCAGCCGAACCCCCGGGACTTCTAGCTCCTACGAGCAGTACTTC. Residues: CASSRTPGTSSSYEQYF.

This clonotype was detected ten times or more. This chain uses TRBV28 with TRBJ1-5; unclear D gene. The CDR3 has 14 amino acids. V dropped 3 bases and J dropped 0 bases, with 6 bases sitting between them. Looked up from germline, CDR1 is MDHEN and CDR2 is SYDVKM. The DNA of the CDR3 is TGTGCCAGCAGTTTCTTCAGTAGCAATCAGCCCCAGCATTTT. This gives the protein CASSFFSSNQPQHF. The entire variable domain, with the rest obtained from reference TRBV28 and TRBJ1-5, is as follows: DVKVTQSSRYLVKRTGEKVFLECVQDMDHENMFWYRQDPGLGLRLIYFSYDVKMKEKGDIPEGYSVSREKKERFSLILESASTNQTSMYLCASSFFSSNQPQHFGDGTRLSIL.